A selection of T cell receptor beta chains follows, all from one sample in a study of identical twins. TCRdb re-called the 5' RACE reads with MiXCR, one entry per CDR3 protein. The sample has approximately 700,000 distinct CDR3 sequences, 15% to 20% seen once. The data also belong to a second study, concerning T cells expressing NK-cell markers.

The material sequenced was PBMCs. All receptors derive from a woman aged 18 to 35 in good health. Each CDR3 is given with its conserved first and last residue. The D gene is left open where the match is weak. Some rows have no size entry. The others give once, few or many, or a class for an expanded clone.

CDR3 protein	CDR3 DNA	D gene	V gene	J gene	clone size
CASSFYRESGNQPQHF	TGTGCCAGCAGCTTTTACAGGGAGTCAGGGAATCAGCCCCAGCATTTT	-	TRBV7-2	TRBJ1-5	few
CSAKLDPTQATQYF	TGCAGTGCTAAACTCGACCCAACTCAGGCGACCCAGTACTTC	-	TRBV20-1	TRBJ2-5	few
CSASLSGIDYEQYF	TGCAGTGCTAGCCTTAGCGGGATTGACTACGAGCAGTACTTC	TRBD2	TRBV20-1	TRBJ2-7	-
CASPGPSTEAFF	TGTGCCAGCCCTGGACCTAGCACTGAAGCTTTCTTT	-	TRBV21-1	TRBJ1-1	few
CASSLTGADTQYF	TGTGCCAGCAGCTTAACAGGGGCAGATACGCAGTATTTT	TRBD1	TRBV7-8	TRBJ2-3	many
CASSFSGRETGELFF	TGTGCCAGCAGCTTTAGCGGGAGGGAGACCGGGGAGCTGTTTTTT	TRBD2	TRBV7-9	TRBJ2-2	few
CASSLTSGRGREREQFF	TGTGCCAGCAGTTTAACTAGCGGGAGAGGAAGGGAACGGGAGCAGTTCTTC	TRBD2	TRBV12-3/TRBV12-4	TRBJ2-1	many
CASSLDGEYGYTF	TGTGCCAGCAGCTTAGACGGCGAATATGGCTACACCTTC	-	TRBV5-4	TRBJ1-2	few
CASSPRGRPITGELFF	TGCGCCAGCAGCCCCAGGGGGAGGCCTATCACCGGGGAGCTGTTTTTT	-	TRBV4-3	TRBJ2-2	-
CSARDPASWDEQFF	TGCAGTGCTAGAGATCCAGCTAGCTGGGATGAGCAGTTCTTC	-	TRBV20-1	TRBJ2-1	few
CASSRIGRGLEGEQYF	TGTGCCAGCAGCCGGATCGGGCGGGGACTAGAGGGAGAGCAGTACTTC	TRBD2	TRBV7-9	TRBJ2-7	-
CASSLDWVKTQYF	TGTGCCAGCAGCTTAGACTGGGTAAAGACCCAGTACTTC	-	TRBV7-2	TRBJ2-5	-
CASSYPRHGGTKTQYF	TGTGCCAGCAGTTACCCGAGGCATGGGGGTACCAAGACCCAGTACTTC	-	TRBV6-5	TRBJ2-5	-
CSVGRARSSYEQYF	TGCAGCGTTGGGAGGGCCAGGAGCTCCTACGAGCAGTACTTC	-	TRBV29-1	TRBJ2-7	-
CASRGGQGNYGYTF	TGTGCCAGCAGGGGGGGACAGGGGAACTATGGCTACACCTTC	TRBD1	TRBV12-3/TRBV12-4	TRBJ1-2	-
CASSLGLTRSSGNTIYF	TGTGCCAGCAGCTTAGGCCTGACAAGGAGCTCTGGAAACACCATATATTTT	-	TRBV7-2	TRBJ1-3	-
CASSFRTSGQETQYF	TGTGCCAGCAGCTTCCGAACTAGCGGACAAGAGACCCAGTACTTC	TRBD2	TRBV7-2	TRBJ2-5	few
CASSSPPYVDYEQYF	TGTGCCAGCAGCTCACCCCCGTATGTAGACTACGAGCAGTACTTC	-	TRBV11-2	TRBJ2-7	-
CASREQASEAFF	TGTGCCAGCAGGGAACAGGCTTCTGAAGCTTTCTTT	-	TRBV6-6	TRBJ1-1	few
CASSRSRRVDTQYF	TGTGCCAGCAGCAGGTCACGGAGAGTGGATACGCAGTATTTT	-	TRBV2	TRBJ2-3	-
CASSLSPGHEQFF	TGTGCCAGCAGCTTATCACCAGGCCATGAGCAGTTCTTC	-	TRBV6-5	TRBJ2-1	-